The 2 T cell receptor beta chains below all came from one sample that was sequenced in a study of CD8+CD57+ T cells in acquired aplastic anemia. Selection for sequencing was limited to patients who had shown CD8+CD57+ cell expansion by flow cytometry. The template used for profiling TCR beta VDJ and CDR3 was genomic DNA. TCRdb recomputed calls from the reads with MiXCR, one row per CDR3 protein. The repertoire includes just over 200,000 distinct CDR3 sequences, roughly two thirds of them detected once, and around 58% sits in the top ten. Sequencing was performed on sorted CD4+, CD8+, or CD8+CD57+ T cells (not recorded which) from PBMCs. The receptors come from a human donor with aplastic anemia.

The V call is TRBV5-1, the J call TRBJ2-2, with 10 bases aligning to TRBD1. This CDR3 spans 16 amino acids. With V trimmed by 5 bases and J by 4 bases, 8 bases remained unmatched. The germline V gene has CDR1 SGHRS and CDR2 YFSETQ. The CDR3 loop reads CASRSGQGGATGELFF. The CDR3 DNA follows: TGCGCCAGCAGGTCCGGACAGGGGGGGGCCACCGGGGAGCTGTTTTTT.

This chain joins TRBV7-2 and TRBJ2-7; D might be TRBD2 (7 bases). Trimming shortened V by 5 bases and J by 3 bases, and 20 bases separated the two germline ends. This CDR3 comprises 16 residues. Looked up from germline, CDR1 is SGHTA and CDR2 is FQGNSA. CDR3 sequence (DNA): TGTGCCAGCAGCCGACTAACGGGGGGACACCTCTACGAGCAGTACTTC. Its translation: CASSRLTGGHLYEQYF.